The subject of this entry is one TCR beta chain. The antigen is unknown. Germline V lookup: CDR1 LGHNA, CDR2 YNFKEQ. This CDR3 is built from 18 residues. V lost 1 base, J lost 2 bases, and 10 bases stayed unmatched. This sample is drawn from a study of blood T cells in healthy people across ages. The study, taken as a whole, reports: It was not possible, with unsorted PBMCs, to conclusively compare naive and antigen-experienced cells. TCR beta diversity tracked closely with naive T cell percentage. In older individuals, TCR beta diversity per million T cells was lower, falling roughly linearly with age.

With a J-beta primer mix and a sample-barcoded 5' primer, a second PCR ran about 7 to 12 cycles. Every cDNA molecule carried a tag from a template-switch adaptor bearing 12 random nucleotides. MiXCR was run by TCRdb on the 5' RACE reads, yielding one entry per CDR3 protein. The sample contains hundreds of thousands of distinct CDR3 sequences, around 50% of which appear only once. The sequence was collected from a man aged 40-49 years in good health. This sequence joins TRBV4-2 and TRBJ2-7; TRBD1 agrees at 11 bases. Sequencing was done on a sample of blood. CDR3 sequence (DNA): TGTGCCAGCAGCCAAGTATTAGGGGACAGGGGGGCGGCCTACGAGCAGTACTTC. This sequence encodes CASSQVLGDRGAAYEQYF.